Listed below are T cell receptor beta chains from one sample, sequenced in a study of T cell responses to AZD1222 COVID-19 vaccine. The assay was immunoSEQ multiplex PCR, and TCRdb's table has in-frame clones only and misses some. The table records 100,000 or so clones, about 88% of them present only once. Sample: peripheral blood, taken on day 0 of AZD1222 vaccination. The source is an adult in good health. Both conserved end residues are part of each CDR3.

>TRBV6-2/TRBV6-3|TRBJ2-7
CASSYSGGQGREQYF
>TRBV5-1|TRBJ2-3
CASSLVESTDTQYF
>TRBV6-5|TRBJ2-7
CATRDGRMDREQYF
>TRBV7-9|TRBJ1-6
CASSHSGTGPSPLHF
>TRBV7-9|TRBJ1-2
CASSLGGDRGDYGYTF
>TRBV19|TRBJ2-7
CASSQITTRGYEQYF
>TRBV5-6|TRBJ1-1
CASSLAAWGATEAFF
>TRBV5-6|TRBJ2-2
CASSFGDSYYTGELFF
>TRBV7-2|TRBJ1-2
CASSLGVGRGNGYTF
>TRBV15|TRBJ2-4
CATSRDTRGVGNIQYF
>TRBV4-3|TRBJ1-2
CASSQESTGTNYGYTF
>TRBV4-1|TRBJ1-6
CASSQVGSSTNSPLHF
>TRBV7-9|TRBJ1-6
CASSSLTGADINSPLHF
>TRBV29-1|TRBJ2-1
CSVEWLADLGNEQFF
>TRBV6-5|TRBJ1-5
CASRRDRLNQPQHF
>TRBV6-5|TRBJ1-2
CASRPRQGGHGYTF
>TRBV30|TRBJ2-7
CAWSVLGTGEQYF
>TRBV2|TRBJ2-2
CARGGEGSTGELFF
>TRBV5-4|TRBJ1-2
CASSRRDSYGYTF
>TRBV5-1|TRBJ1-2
CASSPGQGNNYGYTF
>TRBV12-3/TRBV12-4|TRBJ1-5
CASSLGPATPQHF
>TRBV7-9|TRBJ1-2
CAGRTANYGYTF
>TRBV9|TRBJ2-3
CASSLTGTSGGMITDTQYF
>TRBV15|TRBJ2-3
CATSRVSRATADTQYF
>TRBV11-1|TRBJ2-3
CASSPTGPLQYF
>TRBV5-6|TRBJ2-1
CASSPGLTYNEQFF
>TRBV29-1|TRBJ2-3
CSVGLAGVPDTQYF
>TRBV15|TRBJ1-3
CATSSRGPYSGNTIYF
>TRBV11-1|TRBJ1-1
CASSDRWTEAFF
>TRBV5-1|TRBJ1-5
CASSLAGLSNQPQHF
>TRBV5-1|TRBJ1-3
CASSSGDGSGNTIYF
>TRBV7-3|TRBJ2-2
CASSLMAGPNTGELFF
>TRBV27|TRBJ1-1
CASSSYRGGEAFF
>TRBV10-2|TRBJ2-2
CASSQAGAAGELFF
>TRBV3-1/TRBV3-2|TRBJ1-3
CASSPRLRSGNTIYF
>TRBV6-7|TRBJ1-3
CASPRGKSSGNTIYF